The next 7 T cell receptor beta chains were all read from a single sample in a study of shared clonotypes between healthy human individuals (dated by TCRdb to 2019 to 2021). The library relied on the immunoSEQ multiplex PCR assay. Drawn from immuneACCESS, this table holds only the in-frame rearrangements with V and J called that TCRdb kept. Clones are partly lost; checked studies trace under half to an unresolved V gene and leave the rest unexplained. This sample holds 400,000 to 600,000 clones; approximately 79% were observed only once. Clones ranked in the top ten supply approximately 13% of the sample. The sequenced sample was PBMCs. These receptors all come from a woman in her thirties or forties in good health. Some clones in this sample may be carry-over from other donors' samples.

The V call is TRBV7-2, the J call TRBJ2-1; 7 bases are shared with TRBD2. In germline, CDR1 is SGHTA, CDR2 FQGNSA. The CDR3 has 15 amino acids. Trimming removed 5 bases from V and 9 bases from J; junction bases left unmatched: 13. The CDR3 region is CASSPMLGGPFEQFF. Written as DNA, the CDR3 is TGTGCCAGCAGCCCGATGTTGGGAGGGCCGTTTGAGCAGTTCTTC. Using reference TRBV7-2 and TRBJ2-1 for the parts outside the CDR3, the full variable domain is GAGVSQSPSNKVTEKGKDVELRCDPISGHTALYWYRQSLGQGLEFLIYFQGNSAPDKSGLPSDRFSAERTGGSVSTLTIQRTQQEDSAVYLCASSPMLGGPFEQFFGPGTRLTVL.

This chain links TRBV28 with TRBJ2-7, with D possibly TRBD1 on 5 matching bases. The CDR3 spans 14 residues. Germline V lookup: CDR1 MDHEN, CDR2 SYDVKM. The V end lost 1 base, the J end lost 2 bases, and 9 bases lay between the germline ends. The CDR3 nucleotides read TGTGCCAGCAGTTTATACACAGGAACCTACGAGCAGTACTTC. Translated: CASSLYTGTYEQYF.

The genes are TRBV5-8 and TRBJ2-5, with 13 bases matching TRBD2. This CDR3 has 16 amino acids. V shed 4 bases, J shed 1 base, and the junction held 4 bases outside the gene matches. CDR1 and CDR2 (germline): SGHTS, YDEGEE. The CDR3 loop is CASSPGLAGTQETQYF. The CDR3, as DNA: TGTGCCAGCAGCCCGGGACTAGCGGGGACCCAAGAGACCCAGTACTTC.

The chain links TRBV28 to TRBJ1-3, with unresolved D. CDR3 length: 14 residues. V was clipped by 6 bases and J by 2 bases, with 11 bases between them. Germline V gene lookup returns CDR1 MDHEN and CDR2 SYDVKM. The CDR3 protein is CASSPGNPGNTIYF. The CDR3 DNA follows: TGTGCCAGCAGCCCAGGTAACCCTGGAAACACCATATATTTT.

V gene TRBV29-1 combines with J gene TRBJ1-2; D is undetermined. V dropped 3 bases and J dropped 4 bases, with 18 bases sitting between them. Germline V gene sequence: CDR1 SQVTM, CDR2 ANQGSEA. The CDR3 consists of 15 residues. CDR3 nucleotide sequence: TGCAGCGTTGAGTTCCTTGCGCGAGGACGCTATGGCTACACCTTC. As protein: CSVEFLARGRYGYTF. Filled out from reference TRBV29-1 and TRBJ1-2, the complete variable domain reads SAVISQKPSRDICQRGTSLTIQCQVDSQVTMMFWYRQQPGQSLTLIATANQGSEATYESGFVIDKFPISRPNLTFSTLTVSNMSPEDSSIYLCSVEFLARGRYGYTFGSGTRLTVV.

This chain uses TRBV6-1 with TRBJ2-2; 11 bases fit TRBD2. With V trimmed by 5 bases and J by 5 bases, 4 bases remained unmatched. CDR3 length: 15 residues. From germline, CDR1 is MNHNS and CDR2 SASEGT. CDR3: CASSLRLAGTGELFF. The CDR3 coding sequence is TGTGCCAGCAGTCTACGACTAGCGGGAACCGGGGAGCTGTTTTTT.

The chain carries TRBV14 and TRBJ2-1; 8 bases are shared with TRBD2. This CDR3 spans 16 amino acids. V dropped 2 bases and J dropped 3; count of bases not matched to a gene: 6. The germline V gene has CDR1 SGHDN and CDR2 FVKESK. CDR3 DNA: TGTGCCAGCAGCCAACCTGTGACTAGCGACTACAATGAGCAGTTCTTC. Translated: CASSQPVTSDYNEQFF.